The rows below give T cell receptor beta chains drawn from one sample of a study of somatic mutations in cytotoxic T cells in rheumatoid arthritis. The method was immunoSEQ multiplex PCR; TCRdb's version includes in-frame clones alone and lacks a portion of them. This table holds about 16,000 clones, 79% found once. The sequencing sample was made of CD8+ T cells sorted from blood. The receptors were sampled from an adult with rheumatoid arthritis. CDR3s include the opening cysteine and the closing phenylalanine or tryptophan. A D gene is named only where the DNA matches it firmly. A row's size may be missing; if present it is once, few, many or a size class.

CDR3 DNA: TGTGCCAGCAGTTGGGGACTAGCGGGAGGTAGGACAGATACGCAGTATTTT
CDR3 protein: CASSWGLAGGRTDTQYF
clone size: NA
J gene: TRBJ2-3
CDR3 length: 17
V gene: TRBV27
D gene: TRBD2

CDR3 DNA: TGTGCCAGCAGCGCGGAGGGATACGAATGGACAGATACGCAGTATTTT
CDR3 protein: CASSAEGYEWTDTQYF
clone size: NA
J gene: TRBJ2-3
CDR3 length: 16
V gene: TRBV9
D gene: NA

CDR3 DNA: TGTGCCAGCAGCTTAGGGACAGGGGATTCTAGCGAAAAACTGTTTTTT
CDR3 protein: CASSLGTGDSSEKLFF
clone size: NA
J gene: TRBJ1-4
CDR3 length: 16
V gene: TRBV7-9
D gene: TRBD1

CDR3 DNA: TGTGCCAGCAGTGGGTGGGACAGGGTGGACACTGAAGCTTTCTTT
CDR3 protein: CASSGWDRVDTEAFF
clone size: NA
J gene: TRBJ1-1
CDR3 length: 15
V gene: TRBV6-6
D gene: TRBD1

CDR3 DNA: TGCGCCAGCAGCCAAGATAGAAACACAGATACGCAGTATTTT
CDR3 protein: CASSQDRNTDTQYF
clone size: few
J gene: TRBJ2-3
CDR3 length: 14
V gene: TRBV4-1
D gene: NA

CDR3 DNA: TGTGCCAGCAGCTTAGGCGACGAGCAGTACTTC
CDR3 protein: CASSLGDEQYF
clone size: NA
J gene: TRBJ2-7
CDR3 length: 11
V gene: TRBV7-3
D gene: NA